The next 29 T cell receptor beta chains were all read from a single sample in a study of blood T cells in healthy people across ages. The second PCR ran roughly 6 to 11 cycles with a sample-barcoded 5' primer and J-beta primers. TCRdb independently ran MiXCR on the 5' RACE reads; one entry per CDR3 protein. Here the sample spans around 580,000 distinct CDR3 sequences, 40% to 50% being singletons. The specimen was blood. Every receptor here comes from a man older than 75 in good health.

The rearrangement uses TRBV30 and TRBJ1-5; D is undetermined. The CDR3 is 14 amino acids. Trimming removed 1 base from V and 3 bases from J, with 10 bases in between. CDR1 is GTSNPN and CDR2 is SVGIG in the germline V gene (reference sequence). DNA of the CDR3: TGTGCCTGGAGTGCGGGGAGGGACAATCAGCCCCAGCATTTT. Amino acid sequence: CAWSAGRDNQPQHF. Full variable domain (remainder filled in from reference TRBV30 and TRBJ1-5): SQTIHQWPATLVQPVGSPLSLECTVEGTSNPNLYWYRQAAGRGLQLLFYSVGIGQISSEVPQNLSASRPQDRQFILSSKKLLLSDSGFYLCAWSAGRDNQPQHFGDGTRLSIL.

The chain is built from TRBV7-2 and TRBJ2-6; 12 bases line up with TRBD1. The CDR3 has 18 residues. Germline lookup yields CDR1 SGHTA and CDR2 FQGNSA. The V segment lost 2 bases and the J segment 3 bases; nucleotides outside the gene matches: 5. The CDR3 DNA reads TGTGCCAGCAGCTTAAGAGGGACAGGGGGCAGTGGGGCCAACGTCCTGACTTTC. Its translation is CASSLRGTGGSGANVLTF.

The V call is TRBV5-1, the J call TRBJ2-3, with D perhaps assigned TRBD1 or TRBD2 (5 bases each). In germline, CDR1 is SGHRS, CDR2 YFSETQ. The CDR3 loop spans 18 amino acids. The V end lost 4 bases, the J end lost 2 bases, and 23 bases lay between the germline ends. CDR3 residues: CASSPPGKSEGSTDTQYF. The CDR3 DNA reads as TGCGCCAGCAGCCCCCCTGGGAAGTCAGAGGGGTCCACAGATACGCAGTATTTT.

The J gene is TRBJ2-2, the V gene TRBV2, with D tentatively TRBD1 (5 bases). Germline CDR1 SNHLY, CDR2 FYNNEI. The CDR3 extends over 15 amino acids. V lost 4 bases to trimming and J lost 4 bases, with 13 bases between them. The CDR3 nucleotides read TGTGCCAGCAGTGTAGGGGTATACCCCACCGGGGAGCTGTTTTTT. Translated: CASSVGVYPTGELFF.

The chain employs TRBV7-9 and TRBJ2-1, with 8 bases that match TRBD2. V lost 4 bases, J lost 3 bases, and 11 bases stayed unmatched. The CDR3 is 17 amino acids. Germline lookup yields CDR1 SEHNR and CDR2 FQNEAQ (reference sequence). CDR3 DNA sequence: TGTGCCAGCAGCTCAGCCGGGACTAGGATCCGCTACAATGAGCAGTTCTTC. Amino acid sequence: CASSSAGTRIRYNEQFF.

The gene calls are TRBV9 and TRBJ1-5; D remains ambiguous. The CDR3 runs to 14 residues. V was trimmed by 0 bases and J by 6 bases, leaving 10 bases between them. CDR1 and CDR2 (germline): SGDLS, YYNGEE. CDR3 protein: CASSVGSVGQPQHF. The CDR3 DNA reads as TGTGCCAGCAGCGTAGGATCGGTGGGTCAGCCCCAGCATTTT.

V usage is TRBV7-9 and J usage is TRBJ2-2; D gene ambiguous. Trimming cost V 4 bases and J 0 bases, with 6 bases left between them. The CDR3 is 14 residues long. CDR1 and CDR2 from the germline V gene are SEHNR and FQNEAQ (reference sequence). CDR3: CASSSDANTGELFF. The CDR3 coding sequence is TGTGCCAGCAGCTCGGACGCGAACACCGGGGAGCTGTTTTTT.

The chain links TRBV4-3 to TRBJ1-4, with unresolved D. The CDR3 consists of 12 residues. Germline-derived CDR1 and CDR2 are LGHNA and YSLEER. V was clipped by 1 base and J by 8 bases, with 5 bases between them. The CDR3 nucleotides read TGCGCCAGCAGCCAAGTTGGGGAAAAACTGTTTTTT. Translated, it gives CASSQVGEKLFF.

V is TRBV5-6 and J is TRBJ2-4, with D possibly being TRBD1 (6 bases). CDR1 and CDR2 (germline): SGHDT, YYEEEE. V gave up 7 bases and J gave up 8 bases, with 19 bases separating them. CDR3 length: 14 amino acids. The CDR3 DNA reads TGTGCCAGCTTTTCTGGCCAGTCAGGGGACATTCAGTACTTC. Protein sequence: CASFSGQSGDIQYF.

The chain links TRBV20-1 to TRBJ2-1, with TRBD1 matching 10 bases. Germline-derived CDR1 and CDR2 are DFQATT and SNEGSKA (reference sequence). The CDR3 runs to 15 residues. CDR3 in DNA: TGCAGCCAGACCCCCGGGACAGGGGTGGTGGATGAGCAGTTCTTC. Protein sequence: CSQTPGTGVVDEQFF.

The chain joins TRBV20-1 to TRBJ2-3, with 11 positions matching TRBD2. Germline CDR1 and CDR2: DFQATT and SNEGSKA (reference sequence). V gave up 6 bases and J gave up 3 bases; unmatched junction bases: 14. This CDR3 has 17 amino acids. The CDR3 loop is CSAPTRGLAGGTDTQYF. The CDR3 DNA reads TGCAGTGCACCGACCCGGGGGCTAGCGGGAGGAACAGATACGCAGTATTTT.

CDR3 loop: CASSQGRTSGQNIQYF. Written as DNA, the CDR3 is TGCGCCAGCAGCCAAGGCCGGACTAGCGGTCAAAACATTCAGTACTTC. The genes are TRBV4-3 and TRBJ2-7, with 10 positions matching TRBD2. The DNA end lines up better with TRBJ2-4; the J call may be wrong. The CDR3 extends over 16 amino acids. The germline V gene encodes CDR1 LGHNA and CDR2 YSLEER.

The CDR3 loop is CASSRGLRRNNEQFF. In DNA, the CDR3 is TGTGCCAGCAGCCGGGGGCTCCGAAGAAACAATGAGCAGTTCTTC. The V and J genes are TRBV14 and TRBJ2-1, with D possibly TRBD1 on 6 matching bases. Germline V gene sequence: CDR1 SGHDN, CDR2 FVKESK. This CDR3 comprises 15 residues. The V and J ends lost 4 bases and 5 bases respectively, with 15 bases between them.

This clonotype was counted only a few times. CDR3 nucleotide sequence: TGTGCCAGCAGTTTCGACAGGGGCTACGAGCAGTACTTC. This gives the protein CASSFDRGYEQYF. The chain is built from TRBV12-3 or TRBV12-4 and TRBJ2-7, with 8 bases identical to TRBD1. CDR3 length: 13 amino acids. After removal of 3 bases from V and 3 bases from J, the junction contained 1 base not matched to a gene.

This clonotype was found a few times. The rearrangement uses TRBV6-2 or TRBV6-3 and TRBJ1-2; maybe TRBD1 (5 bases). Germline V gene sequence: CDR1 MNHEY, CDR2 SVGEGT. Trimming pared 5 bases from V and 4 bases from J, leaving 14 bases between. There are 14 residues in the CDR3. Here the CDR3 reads CASSSEGPIYGYTF. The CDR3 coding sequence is TGTGCCAGCAGTAGCGAGGGGCCGATCTATGGCTACACCTTC.

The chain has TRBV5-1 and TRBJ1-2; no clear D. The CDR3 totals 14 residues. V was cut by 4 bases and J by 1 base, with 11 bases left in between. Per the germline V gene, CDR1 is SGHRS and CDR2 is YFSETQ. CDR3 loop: CASSGRGSNYGYTF. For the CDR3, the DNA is TGCGCCAGCAGCGGTCGAGGAAGTAACTATGGCTACACCTTC.

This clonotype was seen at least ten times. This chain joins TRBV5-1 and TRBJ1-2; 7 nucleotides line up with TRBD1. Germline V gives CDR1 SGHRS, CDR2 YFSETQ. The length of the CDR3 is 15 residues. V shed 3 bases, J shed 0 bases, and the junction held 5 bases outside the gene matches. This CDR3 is CASSSGQQTNYGYTF. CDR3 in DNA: TGCGCCAGCAGCTCGGGACAGCAAACTAACTATGGCTACACCTTC.

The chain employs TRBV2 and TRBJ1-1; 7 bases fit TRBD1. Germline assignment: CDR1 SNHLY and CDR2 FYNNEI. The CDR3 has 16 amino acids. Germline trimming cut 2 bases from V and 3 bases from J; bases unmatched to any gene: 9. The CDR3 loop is CASSERLRGGDTEAFF. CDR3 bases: TGTGCCAGCAGTGAAAGATTAAGAGGGGGCGACACTGAAGCTTTCTTT. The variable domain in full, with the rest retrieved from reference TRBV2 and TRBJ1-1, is EPEVTQTPSHQVTQMGQEVILRCVPISNHLYFYWYRQILGQKVEFLVSFYNNEISEKSEIFDDQFSVERPDGSNFTLKIRSTKLEDSAMYFCASSERLRGGDTEAFFGQGTRLTVV.

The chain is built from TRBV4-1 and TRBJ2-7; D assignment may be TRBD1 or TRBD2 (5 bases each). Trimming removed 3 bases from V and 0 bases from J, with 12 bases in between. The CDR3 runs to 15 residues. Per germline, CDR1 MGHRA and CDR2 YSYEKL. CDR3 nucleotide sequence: TGCGCCAGCAGCCACAACGGGGCAAGCTCCTACGAGCAGTACTTC. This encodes CASSHNGASSYEQYF.

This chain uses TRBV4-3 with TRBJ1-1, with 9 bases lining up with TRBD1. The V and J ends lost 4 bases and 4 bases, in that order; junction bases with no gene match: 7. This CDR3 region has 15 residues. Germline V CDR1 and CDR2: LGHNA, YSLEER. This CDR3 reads CASSLLGTGTTEAFF. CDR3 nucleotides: TGCGCCAGCAGCCTCCTTGGGACAGGGACCACTGAAGCTTTCTTT.

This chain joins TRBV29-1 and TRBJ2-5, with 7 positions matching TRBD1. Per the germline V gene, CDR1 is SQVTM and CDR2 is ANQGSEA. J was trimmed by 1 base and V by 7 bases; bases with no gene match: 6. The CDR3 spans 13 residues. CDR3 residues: CSALDRVQETQYF. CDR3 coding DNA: TGCAGCGCCTTAGACAGGGTCCAAGAGACCCAGTACTTC.

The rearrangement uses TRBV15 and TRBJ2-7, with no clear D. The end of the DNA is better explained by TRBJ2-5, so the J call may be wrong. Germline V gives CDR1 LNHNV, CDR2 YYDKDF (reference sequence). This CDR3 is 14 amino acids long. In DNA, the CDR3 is TGTGCCACCAGCAGAGGGGTTTTCGGGGAGACCCAGTACTTC. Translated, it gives CATSRGVFGETQYF.

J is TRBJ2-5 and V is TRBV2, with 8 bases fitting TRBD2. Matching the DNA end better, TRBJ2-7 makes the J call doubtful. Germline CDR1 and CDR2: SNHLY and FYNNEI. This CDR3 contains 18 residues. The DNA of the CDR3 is TGTGCCAGCAGTTACGAGACTGGCGGGAGGCCGATAACCTACGAGCAGTACTTC. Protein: CASSYETGGRPITYEQYF.

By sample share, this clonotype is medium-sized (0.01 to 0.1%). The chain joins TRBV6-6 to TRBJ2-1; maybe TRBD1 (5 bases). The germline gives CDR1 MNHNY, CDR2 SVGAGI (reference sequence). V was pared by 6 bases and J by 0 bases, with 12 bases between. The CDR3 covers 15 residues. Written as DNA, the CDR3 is TGTGCCAGCAGCCCAGGGATGGGCTCCTACAATGAGCAGTTCTTC. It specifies CASSPGMGSYNEQFF.

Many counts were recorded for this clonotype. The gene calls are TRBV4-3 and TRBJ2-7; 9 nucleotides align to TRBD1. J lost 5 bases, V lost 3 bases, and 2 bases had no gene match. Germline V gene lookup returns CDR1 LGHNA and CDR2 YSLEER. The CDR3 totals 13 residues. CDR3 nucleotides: TGCGCCAGCAGCCACCGGACAGGGGACGAGCAGTACTTC. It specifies CASSHRTGDEQYF.

In DNA, the CDR3 is TGTGCCAGCAGCCCCCCCAGTAACGCAGATACGCAGTATTTT. Protein: CASSPPSNADTQYF. The V and J genes are TRBV7-8 and TRBJ2-3; D not certain. The V end lost 5 bases, the J end lost 4 bases, and 13 bases lay between the germline ends. The CDR3 length is 14 residues. The V gene's germline CDR1 is SGHVS and CDR2 FQNEAQ.

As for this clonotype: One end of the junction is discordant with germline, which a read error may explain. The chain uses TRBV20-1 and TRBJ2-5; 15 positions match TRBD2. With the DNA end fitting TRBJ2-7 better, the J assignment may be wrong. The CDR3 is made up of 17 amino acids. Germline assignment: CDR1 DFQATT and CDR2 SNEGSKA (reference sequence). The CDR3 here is CSARIRGLAGGLSEQYF. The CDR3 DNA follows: TGTAGTGCTAGGATCAGAGGACTAGCGGGAGGGTTAAGCGAGCAGTACTTC.

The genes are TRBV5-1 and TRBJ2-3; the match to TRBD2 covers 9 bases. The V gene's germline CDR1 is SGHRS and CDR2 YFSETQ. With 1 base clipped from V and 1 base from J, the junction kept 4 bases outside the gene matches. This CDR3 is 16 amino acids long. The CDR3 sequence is CASSLTSSGGTDTQYF. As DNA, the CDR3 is TGCGCCAGCAGCTTGACATCTAGCGGGGGCACAGATACGCAGTATTTT.

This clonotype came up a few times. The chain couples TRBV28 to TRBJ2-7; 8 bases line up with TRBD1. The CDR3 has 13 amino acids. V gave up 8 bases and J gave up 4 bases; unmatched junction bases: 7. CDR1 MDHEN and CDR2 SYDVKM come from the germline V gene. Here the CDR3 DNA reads TGTGCCAGCCGATCAGGGGGCGCGTACGAGCAGTACTTC. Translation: CASRSGGAYEQYF.